This record concerns one TCR beta chain sequence. Its antigen is currently not known. One base away there is no much larger clone; base qualities are not given. The germline V gene gives CDR1 as KGHSH and CDR2 as LQKENI. V is pared back by 2 bases and J by 1 base, with 11 bases lying between the germline termini. The CDR3 sequence holds 15 residues, the cysteine and phenylalanine included. Only CDR3 DNA remains: 45 bases, in frame from the first base. This record belongs to a study of shared clonotypes between healthy human individuals (dated by TCRdb to 2018 to 2020). In the study overall: A couple of women and a few men aged 18 to 49 years were included in the cohort. Libraries were prepared and TCR repertoires were sequenced by different laboratories using diverse techniques, in order to increase sequencing depth and limit assay-specific biases. To estimate repertoire size and how much clonotype sharing occurs between individuals, the study deeply sequenced the blood TCR repertoires of 5 or 6 healthy adults. Per donor, three plates each were used for CD4 naive and CD4 memory, two for CD8 naive, and one for CD8 memory. Each donor's leukapheresis produced roughly between roughly 0.85 and 9 billion PBMCs.

The paper's findings and limits, for the study overall: Larger estimated clonotype richness was generally found for naive subsets than for memory subsets. Based on pairwise subsampling, the degree of clonotype sharing among donors was expected to be affected by sequencing depth. Rarefaction of sorted-subset datasets indicated incomplete sequencing despite the large sequencing depth. The genetic and exposure-history diversity represented was limited by the small number of donors. Clonotypes shared by all four sorted-subset donors showed higher generation probabilities than non-shared clonotypes. Across several donors, about 5.2% of naive CD4, around 3.5% of naive CD8, under 2.5% of memory CD4, and 0.4% to 0.45% of memory CD8 clonotypes were shared. Only blood was sampled, and tissue TCR repertoires likely differ from those in blood.

The donors were healthy, HIV-negative adults who had no recently reported acute infections or vaccinations. All donors were Caucasian adults living in Nashville, Tennessee, USA. CD4+ T cells were enriched through magnetic negative selection, after which naive cells were positively selected on CD45RA and the remaining negative fraction served as the memory subset. Blood was obtained by leukapheresis, after which PBMCs were separated by Ficoll-Histopaque density gradient centrifugation and cryopreserved in liquid nitrogen vapor phase. Analytical flow cytometry was used to check the purity and quantity of every magnetically sorted T cell population. Genomic DNA was isolated from each sorted fraction and quantified by UV absorbance on a Nanodrop 2000c. Using the deep immunoSEQ assay, TCR CDR3 regions were amplified from genomic DNA by multiplex PCR. Extracted genomic DNA from each cell subset was spread evenly across all wells of several immunoSEQ 96-well plates, with each plate serving as a replicate. Each replicate PCR for sorted subsets received about 0.2 ug genomic DNA, equal to about 30,000 T cell genomes. Purified libraries were quantified with a Qubit 3.0 fluorometer, sized on a Bioanalyzer 2100, and re-quantified with the KAPA Library Quantification kit. Each immunoSEQ 96-well plate was sequenced on its own single-read 150-cycle Illumina NextSeq 550 flow cell. The published analysis was carried out like this. Because the immunoSEQ output held only junctional sequences and lacked quality scores, the filtering could not match the filtering applied to full-length reads. To assign V/J genes and CDR3, sequences were annotated against IMGT germline references using PyIR, a Python wrapper for IgBLAST v1.9. Any read was removed if the V/J assignment was weak (E-value above 1e-6), the CDR3 was missing, or the read contained stop codons, out-of-frame junctions, or ambiguous translated residues. A V3J clonotype was defined by an identical inferred V gene, J gene, and CDR3 amino acid sequence. To compute the percentage overlap between repertoires, the number of shared unique clonotypes was divided by the size of the smaller repertoire. Richness of each repertoire was evaluated using RTK rarefaction, the Chao1 estimator, and Recon v2.1 estimates of unobserved clonotypes. OLGA was used to compute generation probabilities for all TCRbeta clonotypes that the gDNA method yielded from a few donors. This immuneACCESS table, as held by TCRdb, lists in-frame sequences with V and J called but not all clones. Of the missing ones, under half trace to an unresolved V gene in checked studies; the others have no known cause. Clone size and the V and J calls come from that table; the DNA yielded D and trimming. For this sample the table gives 2 million to 2.5 million clones, of which just over 90% were detected only once. The biggest ten clones account for 0.35% to 0.45% of the sample.

The chain is made from TRBV18 and TRBJ1-1, with the D gene call left open. The sample comprised naive CD4+ T cells from PBMCs. This sample's cell subset or site label indicates: CD45RA+ positively selected. The sequence was obtained from a man between 18 and 29 years old in good health. Some clones in this sample may be carry-over from other donors' samples. CDR3 region: CASSPIRPPNTEAFF. The DNA is TGTGCCAGCTCACCAATAAGGCCGCCGAACACTGAAGCTTTCTTT.